Listed below are T cell receptor beta chains from one sample, sequenced in a study of CD8 T cells in Susac syndrome. TCRdb used MiXCR to reprocess the immunoSEQ multiplex PCR reads, holding one entry per CDR3 protein. Of around 69,000 distinct CDR3 sequences listed, approximately 93% were seen once; the top ten hold 0.45%. Sequences were obtained from CD8+ T cells from PBMCs. The receptors were gathered from a human donor with Susac syndrome. Each CDR3 is given with its conserved first and last residue. D genes are given only for firm matches. The size of a clone is reported for some rows only, either as once, few or many, or as a class for expanded clones.

V,D,J,size,DNA,CDR3
TRBV10-3,.,TRBJ2-5,.,TGTGCCATCAGTGAGACAGGAGGGGAGACCCAGTACTTC,CAISETGGETQYF
TRBV2,.,TRBJ2-2,.,TGTGCCAGCAGTGAAGAGAGAGGGTTGACCGAAACCGGGGAGCTGTTTTTT,CASSEERGLTETGELFF
TRBV19,.,TRBJ2-2,.,TGTGCCAGCGAGGACCCTGGGGGAGTCTACCCCGGGGAGCTGTTTTTT,CASEDPGGVYPGELFF
TRBV20-1,.,TRBJ2-5,.,TGCAGTGCTAGAGATGGAGGGACCCCTGAGACCCAGTACTTC,CSARDGGTPETQYF
TRBV20-1,.,TRBJ2-1,.,TGCAGTGCTCGTCAGAGGATGAGGCCCCCTTCCTACAATGAGCAGTTCTTC,CSARQRMRPPSYNEQFF
TRBV27,TRBD2,TRBJ2-7,.,TGTGCCAGCAGTTACTCGGGAGGATCCTCCTACGAGCAGTACTTC,CASSYSGGSSYEQYF
TRBV20-1,.,TRBJ2-7,.,TGCAGTGCTAGAGATGCCCCAAGATACGAGCAGTACTTC,CSARDAPRYEQYF
TRBV30,.,TRBJ2-5,.,TGTGCCTGGAGTAGCGGGCGCGAGACCCAGTACTTC,CAWSSGRETQYF
TRBV4-2,TRBD1,TRBJ1-6,once,TGTGCCAGCAGCCAAGGGACAGGGAGTTCACCCCTCCACTTT,CASSQGTGSSPLHF
TRBV6-5,TRBD1,TRBJ1-2,.,TGTGCCAGCAATTACCGACAGGGAGCTGCTGGCTACACCTTC,CASNYRQGAAGYTF
TRBV20-1,.,TRBJ1-1,.,TGCAGTGCTAGGACAGTGAACACTGAAGCTTTCTTT,CSARTVNTEAFF
TRBV5-1,TRBD1,TRBJ1-1,.,TGCGCCAGCAGCTCGCGACAGGGACGCACTGAAGCTTTCTTT,CASSSRQGRTEAFF
TRBV30,.,TRBJ2-7,.,TGTGCCTGGAGTCCAACCCTGACGGACCCCTACGAGCAGTACTTC,CAWSPTLTDPYEQYF
TRBV6-5,TRBD1,TRBJ2-1,once,TGTGCCAGCAGGAGACAGGGTAACAATGAGCAGTTCTTC,CASRRQGNNEQFF
TRBV7-6,TRBD1,TRBJ1-1,.,TGTGCCAGCAGCTCCTGGGGGGGGGACAGTGAAGCTTTCTTT,CASSSWGGDSEAFF
TRBV27,TRBD1,TRBJ2-1,.,TGTGCCAGCAGTCTCGGGACAGGGACGAATGAGCAGTTCTTC,CASSLGTGTNEQFF
TRBV9,.,TRBJ2-1,.,TGTGCCAGCAGCGCTCCCCGCCAGGGTAGCTCCTACAATGAGCAGTTCTTC,CASSAPRQGSSYNEQFF
TRBV19,TRBD1,TRBJ2-2,.,TGTGCCAGCCGGACAGGGCCGCACACCGGGGAGCTGTTTTTT,CASRTGPHTGELFF
TRBV12-3/TRBV12-4,.,TRBJ2-3,.,TGTGCCAGCACCATACGAAGGACAGATACGCAGTATTTT,CASTIRRTDTQYF
TRBV19,.,TRBJ1-5,.,TGTGCCAGTAGTGACGGTCTCGGTCAGCCCCAGCATTTT,CASSDGLGQPQHF
TRBV13,TRBD1,TRBJ2-1,.,TGTGCCAGCAGCCACGGGACAGGGTCCTACAATGAGCAGTTCTTC,CASSHGTGSYNEQFF
TRBV28,TRBD2,TRBJ2-5,.,TGTGCCAGCAGTCCGCTAGCGGGACGGCGAGAGACCCAGTACTTC,CASSPLAGRRETQYF
TRBV27,TRBD2,TRBJ2-1,.,TGTGCCAGCAGTTTATACCAGACTAGCGGGAATGTCGACAATGAGCAGTTCTTC,CASSLYQTSGNVDNEQFF
TRBV3-1,.,TRBJ1-5,.,TGTGCCAGCAGCCAAGATCCCCGGACAGATCAGAGACATCAGCCCCAGCATTTT,CASSQDPRTDQRHQPQHF
TRBV2,.,TRBJ2-2,.,TGTGCCAGCAGCGAGCAGGAGAACACCGGGGAGCTGTTTTTT,CASSEQENTGELFF
TRBV28,TRBD1,TRBJ1-1,.,TGTGCCAGCAGTTTATGGACAGGGGATCTGATCACTGAAGCTTTCTTT,CASSLWTGDLITEAFF
TRBV9,.,TRBJ2-2,.,TGTGCCAGCAGCCCCTTGACCACCGGGGAGCTGTTTTTT,CASSPLTTGELFF
TRBV30,TRBD2,TRBJ2-1,.,TGTGCCTGGAGTCTCGGGACTACCCTTTACAATGAGCAGTTCTTC,CAWSLGTTLYNEQFF
TRBV30,.,TRBJ1-5,.,TGTGCCTGGAGTGTTCAGGGAGGAGGGCAGCCCCAGCATTTT,CAWSVQGGGQPQHF
TRBV19,TRBD1,TRBJ2-2,.,TGTGCCAGTACTCGGGACAGGGAGAACGGGGAGCTGTTTTTT,CASTRDRENGELFF
TRBV13,TRBD2,TRBJ2-7,.,TGTGCCAGCAGCAAACCGGGCGGGGGGAGAGTCGAGCAGTACTTC,CASSKPGGGRVEQYF
TRBV6-6,.,TRBJ2-7,.,TGTGCCAGCAGTTACCGCGACAGAGCCTACGAGCAGTACTTC,CASSYRDRAYEQYF
TRBV20-1,.,TRBJ2-1,.,TGCAGTGCTAGTCCCCTTAGGGCCTTCTCCTACAATGAGCAGTTCTTC,CSASPLRAFSYNEQFF
TRBV19,.,TRBJ1-2,.,TGTGCCAGTAGTATTTACGACTACGGCTACACCTTC,CASSIYDYGYTF
TRBV12-3/TRBV12-4,.,TRBJ2-1,once,TGTGCCAGCAGTTTAGAGGATGAGCAGTTCTTC,CASSLEDEQFF
TRBV30,.,TRBJ1-2,.,TGTGCCTGGAGCGGCGGGGGTGGCTACACCTTC,CAWSGGGGYTF
TRBV5-1,.,TRBJ2-2,.,TGCGCCAGCAGCTTGGAGTGGCATGGCCCCGGGGAGCTGTTTTTT,CASSLEWHGPGELFF
TRBV3-1,.,TRBJ2-1,.,TGTGCCAGCAGCCAAGAATGGTGGAGGCAGTTCTTC,CASSQEWWRQFF
TRBV19,.,TRBJ1-1,.,TGTGCCAGTAGTCCACAACAGGAGGGTCGCACTGAAGCTTTCTTT,CASSPQQEGRTEAFF
TRBV11-3,TRBD2,TRBJ2-1,.,TGTGCCAGCAGCTTAGATGGGACTAGCGGGCGCAATGAGCAGTTCTTC,CASSLDGTSGRNEQFF